These T cell receptor beta chains were read from a single sample in a study of blood T cells in healthy people across ages. TCRdb itself ran the 5' RACE reads through MiXCR, one entry per CDR3 protein. The sample shows 710,000 or so distinct CDR3 sequences, about a fifth of them seen only once. The sample consisted of blood. These TCRs come from a man aged 65-85 years in good health. Each CDR3 is given with its conserved first and last residue. A D gene is named only where the DNA matches it firmly. Not all rows give a size; the values are once, few, many and, for expanded clones, a class.

V gene	clone size	J gene	D gene	CDR3 DNA	CDR3 protein
TRBV7-2	many	TRBJ2-3	NA	TGTGCCAGCAGCCTCTTAGCCGGCACAGATACGCAGTATTTT	CASSLLAGTDTQYF
TRBV5-5	few	TRBJ2-2	NA	TGTGCCAGCAGCGACAACCCAAGCACCGGGGAGCTGTTTTTT	CASSDNPSTGELFF
TRBV19	few	TRBJ2-2	NA	TGTGCCAGTAGTATTCCCGCCGGGACGTTAACCGGGGAGCTGTTTTTT	CASSIPAGTLTGELFF
TRBV29-1	NA	TRBJ2-5	TRBD1	TGCAGCGTCTCGGACAGGGTGGGAGAGACCCAGTACTTC	CSVSDRVGETQYF
TRBV13	NA	TRBJ2-1	NA	TGTGCCAGCAGCGTATCGAACAATGAGCAGTTCTTC	CASSVSNNEQFF
TRBV5-6	NA	TRBJ2-5	NA	TGTGCCAGCAGCCTCATGGCCCCTGGGAGACCCCAAGAGACCCAGTACTTC	CASSLMAPGRPQETQYF
TRBV28	NA	TRBJ2-3	TRBD1	TGTGCTGGCGCGACAGGGGGAACCACAGATACGCAGTATTTT	CAGATGGTTDTQYF
TRBV7-6	NA	TRBJ2-3	NA	TGTGCCAGCAGCTCTTCCATAGATACGCAGTATTTT	CASSSSIDTQYF
TRBV12-3/TRBV12-4	few	TRBJ1-4	TRBD1	TGTGCCAGCACCCGGACAGGGTCGTATGAAAAACTGTTTTTT	CASTRTGSYEKLFF
TRBV7-7	NA	TRBJ2-1	NA	TGTGCCAGCAGCTTAGCGCTGCCTAGCAATGAGCAGTTCTTC	CASSLALPSNEQFF
TRBV9	NA	TRBJ1-1	NA	TGTGCCAGCAGCGTTGAAATGGGACGCACCGCTGAAGCTTTCTTT	CASSVEMGRTAEAFF
TRBV7-2	NA	TRBJ2-5	TRBD2	TGTGCCAGCAGCAGACTAGCGGGAGTTGTGAGCCGGGAGACCCAGTACTTC	CASSRLAGVVSRETQYF
TRBV6-4	NA	TRBJ2-3	NA	TGTGCCAGCAGCGAAGGGGGGCCTACGCAGTATTTT	CASSEGGPTQYF
TRBV12-3/TRBV12-4	few	TRBJ1-2	NA	TGTGCCAGCAGTTTTGAGAACAGGGCGTTTGGCTACACCTTC	CASSFENRAFGYTF
TRBV12-3/TRBV12-4	NA	TRBJ1-2	NA	TGTGCCAGCAGTTTGATCCGGGGCTACACCTTC	CASSLIRGYTF
TRBV7-2	NA	TRBJ1-4	NA	TGTGCCAGCAGCCCTAGGGCGGGGCGGGCTAATGAAAAACTGTTTTTT	CASSPRAGRANEKLFF
TRBV7-3	NA	TRBJ2-3	NA	TGTGCCAGCAGCTTACGCGACGGCCCCACAGATACGCAGTATTTT	CASSLRDGPTDTQYF
TRBV3-1	NA	TRBJ2-3	TRBD2	TGTGCCAGCGGGGGTATCGGACTAGCGGGGAGCACAGATACGCAGTATTTT	CASGGIGLAGSTDTQYF
TRBV10-3	few	TRBJ2-7	NA	TGTGCCATCACTCGGGACCCTCCCTACGAGCAGTACTTC	CAITRDPPYEQYF
TRBV21-1	few	TRBJ1-2	NA	TGTGGAGAACCGGTCACCACGAGTGGCTACACCTTC	CGEPVTTSGYTF
TRBV28	NA	TRBJ2-5	NA	TGTGCCAGCAGTTCTCCATCCCAAGAGACCCAGTACTTC	CASSSPSQETQYF
TRBV7-2	once	TRBJ2-1	TRBD2	TGTGCCAGCAGCTTAGTACTAGCGGGAAAGAGGAATGAGCAGTTCTTC	CASSLVLAGKRNEQFF
TRBV7-2	NA	TRBJ2-5	NA	TGTGCCAGCAGCTTAGCGGGCAGGGGCGAAGAGACCCAGTACTTC	CASSLAGRGEETQYF
TRBV2	NA	TRBJ2-7	NA	TGTGCCAGCAGTGGACCGGGGGGCATCCCCTACGAGCAGTACTTC	CASSGPGGIPYEQYF
TRBV6-6	many	TRBJ2-2	TRBD1	TGTGCCAGCAGTTTCCGACAGGGGACGTACACCGGGGAGCTGTTTTTT	CASSFRQGTYTGELFF
TRBV29-1	NA	TRBJ2-3	NA	TGCAGGAGGGAACAACCCGGCGATACGCAGTATTTT	CRREQPGDTQYF
TRBV6-6	few	TRBJ2-3	NA	TGTGCCAGCATGGGGGTCGCAGATACGCAGTATTTT	CASMGVADTQYF
TRBV21-1	NA	TRBJ1-1	NA	TGTGCGTCCGGGGACGGGGTCGCGCCTGAAGCTTTCTTT	CASGDGVAPEAFF
TRBV25-1	NA	TRBJ2-3	NA	TGTGCCAGCAGTGAATATTTTGGGACACGTCAAGATACGCAGTATTTT	CASSEYFGTRQDTQYF
TRBV24-1	few	TRBJ1-2	TRBD1	TGTGCCACCAGTGAGTCAGGGGGCAGCTATGGCTACACCTTC	CATSESGGSYGYTF
TRBV5-1	many	TRBJ1-2	NA	TGCGCCAGCAGCTCGGAGGGCGGGTTTGGCTACACCTTC	CASSSEGGFGYTF
TRBV21-1	few	TRBJ2-3	NA	TGTGCCAGCAGCACCTCTTCTAAGGTTTTT	CASSTSSKVF
TRBV5-1	many	TRBJ1-1	NA	TGCGCCAGCAGCTTGGTCCGGGGAGGGACTGAAGCTTTCTTT	CASSLVRGGTEAFF
TRBV5-1	few	TRBJ1-1	NA	TGCGCCAGCAGCTTTTTAGGGCGGGACACTGAAGCTTTCTTT	CASSFLGRDTEAFF
TRBV5-1	few	TRBJ1-2	TRBD1	TGCGCCAGCACAGGGACAGGGAACTATGGCTACACCTTC	CASTGTGNYGYTF
TRBV29-1	NA	TRBJ2-4	TRBD1	TGCAGCGTTGAAGTCGGGTTCACAGGGGGTAGCATTCAGTACTTC	CSVEVGFTGGSIQYF
TRBV24-1	NA	TRBJ2-1	NA	TGTGCCACCAGTGACGCCACTAGCTACAATGAGCAGTTCTTC	CATSDATSYNEQFF
TRBV20-1	NA	TRBJ1-1	NA	TGCAGTGCTAGAGGCGGGACTCTGGAAGCTTTCTTT	CSARGGTLEAFF
TRBV20-1	many	TRBJ2-1	TRBD2	TGCAGTGCTAGAGAGATCTTCAGGGGACTAGCGGGACTGAGCTCCTACAATGAGCAGTTCTTC	CSAREIFRGLAGLSSYNEQFF
TRBV28	NA	TRBJ2-7	TRBD1	TGTGCCAGCAGTTTCGTAGGACAGGGGCCCTACGAGCAGTACTTC	CASSFVGQGPYEQYF
TRBV12-3/TRBV12-4	NA	TRBJ2-4	TRBD1	TGTGCCAGCAGTCAGGACAGGGGGCAAAACATTCAGTACTTC	CASSQDRGQNIQYF
TRBV4-2	few	TRBJ2-7	TRBD1	TGTGCCAGCAGCCCATGGACAGGGGACTACGAGCAGTACTTC	CASSPWTGDYEQYF
TRBV11-3	few	TRBJ1-1	NA	TGTGCCAGCAGCTCAAGGGGCGGCCCCACTGAAGCTTTCTTT	CASSSRGGPTEAFF
TRBV9	NA	TRBJ2-3	TRBD2	TGTGCCAGCAGCGTACGGACTAGCGGGGGGGATGACACAGATACGCAGTATTTT	CASSVRTSGGDDTDTQYF